The entry below gives a single T cell receptor beta chain sequence along with its context. No antigen is known for it. The data were obtained in a study of cytomegalovirus exposure and HLA in healthy donors. Study observations and caveats: Association of a missense DCLRE1C variant with TCR beta V- and J-gene trimming was reported in a later analysis. The classifier reportedly diagnosed cytomegalovirus status with high specificity and sensitivity. CMV serostatus was the only immune exposure information that was available.

The CDR3 contains 18 residues. Germline-derived CDR1 and CDR2 are SQVTM and ANQGSEA. Losses at the gene ends were 0 bases for V and 3 bases for J; bases not matched to a gene: 14. PCR was performed using 60 Vbeta and 13 Jbeta primers. Authors' processing steps: In a later analysis, of roughly 83 million unique beta chains, some 10 million appeared in at least two donors. Repertoires were generated with immunoSEQ multiplex PCR, while TCRdb's copy carries only in-frame clones and drops some. For V, J and clone size, that table is used; D and trimming come from the DNA. Of roughly 180,000 clones in the sample, 76% were seen once.

This TCR came from a woman aged 25 to 45 in good health and CMV-seropositive. Input material: PBMCs. This chain uses TRBV29-1 with TRBJ2-1; 7 positions agree with TRBD1. The CDR3 reads CSVEDRGQVTSLYNEQFF. CDR3 sequence (DNA): TGCAGCGTTGAAGATCGTGGACAGGTCACCTCCCTCTACAATGAGCAGTTCTTC.